The sequence of this T cell receptor (beta chain) was determined in a study of blood T cell repertoires in COVID-19. This CDR3 is built from 15 residues. V was pared by 4 bases and J by 0 bases, with 10 bases between. The germline V gene has CDR1 MGHRA and CDR2 YSYEKL. Authors' methods: Reference gene primers were amplified, and this amplification served to estimate nucleated cell counts. The protocol was immunoSEQ multiplex PCR, while the TCRdb copy is restricted to in-frame clones and leaves out a portion. From that table come the V and J calls and clone size; the DNA was used to work out D and trimming. The sample holds hundreds of thousands of clones, approximately 87% seen once.

The sequenced material came from peripheral blood. This sequence joins TRBV4-1 and TRBJ1-5; tentative D call: TRBD1 (5 bases). This sequence was found in a woman in her seventies with active or convalescent COVID-19. The CDR3 nucleotides read TGCGCCAGCAGCCCAGAAGGGGCTAGCAATCAGCCCCAGCATTTT. Residues: CASSPEGASNQPQHF.